This is a list of T cell receptor beta chains from one sample in a study of blood T cell repertoires in COVID-19. The assay was immunoSEQ multiplex PCR, and TCRdb's table has in-frame clones only and misses some. The sample includes 200,000 to 250,000 clones, 87% of them seen just once. The sample was PBMCs or T cells enriched from blood (not recorded which). Source of these receptors: a man aged 18 to 30 with acute COVID-19. CDR3s include the opening cysteine and the closing phenylalanine or tryptophan. The D gene is left open where the match is weak. Only some rows state a clone size, as once, few, many or a class for expanded clones.

D	V	size	J	CDR3	DNA
-	TRBV19	-	TRBJ1-5	CASRTGLRSNQPQHF	TGTGCCAGCAGGACGGGGTTAAGGAGCAATCAGCCCCAGCATTTT
TRBD2	TRBV6-6	-	TRBJ2-7	CASSFRGSSYEQYF	TGTGCCAGCAGTTTTCGCGGGAGCTCCTACGAGCAGTACTTC
-	TRBV19	-	TRBJ1-4	CASRKRGTNEKLFF	TGTGCCAGTAGGAAAAGGGGAACTAATGAAAAACTGTTTTTT
TRBD1	TRBV19	-	TRBJ2-3	CASSIPDRGADTQYF	TGTGCCAGTAGTATTCCGGACAGGGGTGCAGATACGCAGTATTTT
TRBD2	TRBV19	once	TRBJ2-3	CASTLGGLDTQYF	TGTGCCAGTACCTTGGGAGGGTTAGATACGCAGTATTTT
-	TRBV10-3	-	TRBJ1-2	CAISEGADGYTF	TGTGCCATCAGTGAGGGGGCGGATGGCTACACCTTC
TRBD1	TRBV4-1	-	TRBJ2-2	CASSQTVRGRSGELFF	TGCGCCAGCAGCCAGACGGTCAGGGGGCGTTCCGGGGAGCTGTTTTTT
TRBD2	TRBV5-1	-	TRBJ2-2	CATKGTSGGPRSTGELFF	TGCGCCACAAAAGGGACTAGCGGAGGGCCTCGTAGCACCGGGGAGCTGTTTTTT
-	TRBV21-1	-	TRBJ1-3	CASTPGQAGNTIYF	TGTGCCAGCACCCCTGGGCAGGCTGGAAACACCATATATTTT
-	TRBV18	-	TRBJ1-3	CASSPQLQLGNTIYF	TGTGCCAGCTCACCACAGTTACAGCTTGGAAACACCATATATTTT
-	TRBV6-1	-	TRBJ2-2	CASSEGETGELFF	TGTGCCAGCAGTGAAGGGGAGACCGGGGAGCTGTTTTTT
TRBD1	TRBV7-9	-	TRBJ2-7	CASSSRQGFSYEQYF	TGTGCCAGCAGCTCGAGACAGGGGTTCTCCTACGAGCAGTACTTC
TRBD2	TRBV25-1	once	TRBJ2-1	CASSGAGSYNEQFF	TGTGCCAGCAGTGGAGCGGGATCCTACAATGAGCAGTTCTTC
TRBD1	TRBV29-1	-	TRBJ1-3	CSSTGDGNTIYF	TGCAGCTCGACAGGGGATGGAAACACCATATATTTT
TRBD2	TRBV10-2	-	TRBJ2-7	CASRQTSGTSHEQYF	TGCGCCAGCAGACAGACTAGCGGAACATCCCACGAGCAGTACTTC
TRBD2	TRBV4-1	-	TRBJ2-3	CASSPGRGTDTQYF	TGCGCCAGCAGCCCCGGGAGGGGGACAGATACGCAGTATTTT
-	TRBV11-2	-	TRBJ2-1	CASSLDRVSYNEQFF	TGTGCCAGCAGCTTAGATCGGGTTTCCTACAATGAGCAGTTCTTC
-	TRBV4-2	-	TRBJ1-6	CASSQAPSGTANSPLHF	TGTGCCAGCAGCCAAGCCCCTTCCGGGACTGCAAATTCACCCCTCCACTTT
TRBD1	TRBV6-5	-	TRBJ1-5	CASSLQGSQPQHF	TGTGCCAGCAGCTTACAGGGGAGTCAGCCCCAGCATTTT
-	TRBV28	-	TRBJ2-5	CASSLGQSRETQYF	TGTGCCAGCAGTTTAGGGCAGAGCAGGGAGACCCAGTACTTC
TRBD2	TRBV27	-	TRBJ2-2	CASRPGLANTGELFF	TGTGCCAGCCGGCCGGGACTAGCGAACACCGGGGAGCTGTTTTTT
TRBD2	TRBV9	-	TRBJ2-3	CASSVAGGRRDTQYF	TGTGCCAGCAGCGTAGCTGGCGGGAGAAGGGATACGCAGTATTTT
-	TRBV19	-	TRBJ2-1	CASSLDDRTYNEQFF	TGTGCCAGTAGTCTGGACGACAGAACCTACAATGAGCAGTTCTTC
TRBD2	TRBV6-4	-	TRBJ2-2	CASRSNLAGGNTGELFF	TGTGCCAGCAGATCGAACCTAGCGGGGGGAAACACCGGGGAGCTGTTTTTT
TRBD1	TRBV6-5	-	TRBJ2-7	CASISVGTGPYEQYF	TGTGCCAGCATTTCGGTAGGGACAGGTCCCTACGAGCAGTACTTC
-	TRBV7-7	-	TRBJ2-1	CASSLGLASYNEQFF	TGTGCTAGCAGCTTAGGGCTAGCGTCCTACAATGAGCAGTTCTTC
-	TRBV5-8	-	TRBJ1-5	CASSFRQAAGQPQHF	TGTGCCAGCAGCTTTCGGCAGGCCGCAGGTCAGCCCCAGCATTTT
-	TRBV20-1	-	TRBJ2-5	CSASMRAQETQYF	TGCAGTGCTAGTATGCGGGCCCAAGAGACCCAGTACTTC
TRBD2	TRBV19	-	TRBJ2-2	CASIPAGGGGELFF	TGTGCCAGTATTCCAGCGGGAGGGGGAGGGGAGCTGTTTTTT
TRBD2	TRBV6-2/TRBV6-3	once	TRBJ2-3	CASSYSPSGRHDTQYF	TGTGCCAGCAGTTACTCCCCTAGCGGGAGGCACGATACGCAGTATTTT
-	TRBV2	-	TRBJ1-1	CASSERGSAEAFF	TGTGCCAGCAGTGAGCGGGGGAGTGCTGAAGCTTTCTTT
-	TRBV5-5	-	TRBJ2-7	CASSLQGTGSYEQYF	TGTGCCAGCAGCTTGCAGGGGACGGGTTCGTACGAGCAGTACTTC
-	TRBV5-4	-	TRBJ1-1	CASSLRQGMNTEAFF	TGTGCCAGCAGCTTGAGGCAGGGGATGAACACTGAAGCTTTCTTT
TRBD2	TRBV10-1	once	TRBJ2-1	CASSPQLAGGPDEQFF	TGCGCCAGCAGTCCCCAGCTAGCGGGAGGCCCAGATGAGCAGTTCTTC
-	TRBV5-1	-	TRBJ1-2	CASSSTLSTGGYTF	TGCGCCAGCAGCTCGACCCTCTCCACGGGTGGCTACACCTTC
-	TRBV25-1	-	TRBJ2-7	CASSERATGAYEQYF	TGTGCCAGCAGTGAAAGGGCGACAGGAGCCTACGAGCAGTACTTC
TRBD1	TRBV4-2	few	TRBJ1-5	CASSQGTGGNQPQHF	TGTGCCAGCAGCCAAGGGACAGGGGGCAATCAGCCCCAGCATTTT
TRBD1	TRBV28	-	TRBJ1-2	CASSLSGRGTGYGYTF	TGTGCCAGCAGTTTATCTGGCAGGGGGACCGGCTATGGCTACACCTTC
TRBD2	TRBV5-4	-	TRBJ2-3	CASSLGLAGEDTQYF	TGTGCCAGCAGCTTGGGACTAGCGGGAGAGGATACGCAGTATTTT
-	TRBV4-1	-	TRBJ2-7	CASSQEVTVGYEQYF	TGCGCCAGCAGCCAAGAGGTGACTGTGGGCTACGAGCAGTACTTC
-	TRBV27	-	TRBJ1-2	CASSPTGLDGYTF	TGTGCCAGCAGCCCTACAGGGCTGGATGGCTACACCTTC
TRBD2	TRBV9	-	TRBJ2-7	CASGREGSYEQYF	TGTGCCAGCGGGCGGGAGGGTTCTTACGAGCAGTACTTC
TRBD2	TRBV14	-	TRBJ2-2	CASSPPGLAGGPRTGELFF	TGTGCCAGCAGCCCACCGGGACTAGCGGGAGGGCCGCGCACCGGGGAGCTGTTTTTT
-	TRBV24-1	once	TRBJ2-5	CATSDGSQETQYF	TGTGCCACCAGTGACGGTTCCCAAGAGACCCAGTACTTC
TRBD2	TRBV30	once	TRBJ2-7	CAWSSSGLAGVRTYEQYF	TGTGCCTGGAGTAGCTCGGGACTAGCGGGAGTTCGCACCTACGAGCAGTACTTC
TRBD2	TRBV28	-	TRBJ2-7	CASSFRKASGSPYEQYF	TGTGCCAGCAGTTTTAGGAAGGCTAGCGGATCCCCCTACGAGCAGTACTTC
TRBD1	TRBV18	few	TRBJ2-7	CASSSDLDRARYEQYF	TGTGCCAGCTCATCGGACTTGGACAGGGCAAGGTACGAGCAGTACTTC
TRBD1	TRBV5-8	-	TRBJ2-7	CASSRPGQGNSYEQYF	TGTGCCAGCAGCCGACCTGGACAGGGGAATTCCTACGAGCAGTACTTC
TRBD1	TRBV19	-	TRBJ2-2	CASRDRGLTGELFF	TGTGCCAGCCGGGACAGGGGGCTCACCGGGGAGCTGTTTTTT
TRBD1	TRBV7-3	-	TRBJ2-6	CASSLGQSSGANVLTF	TGTGCCAGCAGCCTGGGACAGTCGTCTGGGGCCAACGTCCTGACTTTC
-	TRBV5-1	once	TRBJ2-7	CASSLSPGGLYEQYF	TGCGCCAGCAGCCTCAGTCCTGGGGGCCTCTACGAGCAGTACTTC
-	TRBV2	-	TRBJ2-7	CASKLNSGSGHNYEQYF	TGTGCCAGCAAATTGAATTCTGGGTCAGGGCATAACTACGAGCAGTACTTC
TRBD2	TRBV6-2/TRBV6-3	-	TRBJ2-1	CASSDLGTSGEEQFF	TGTGCCAGCAGTGACTTGGGGACTAGCGGGGAAGAGCAGTTCTTC
TRBD1	TRBV10-1	once	TRBJ2-4	CASSEPLVRDRVLAKNIQYF	TGCGCCAGCAGTGAACCCTTAGTCCGGGACAGAGTACTAGCCAAAAACATTCAGTACTTC
TRBD1	TRBV29-1	-	TRBJ1-4	CSVADRANEKLFF	TGCAGCGTCGCGGACAGGGCGAATGAAAAACTGTTTTTT